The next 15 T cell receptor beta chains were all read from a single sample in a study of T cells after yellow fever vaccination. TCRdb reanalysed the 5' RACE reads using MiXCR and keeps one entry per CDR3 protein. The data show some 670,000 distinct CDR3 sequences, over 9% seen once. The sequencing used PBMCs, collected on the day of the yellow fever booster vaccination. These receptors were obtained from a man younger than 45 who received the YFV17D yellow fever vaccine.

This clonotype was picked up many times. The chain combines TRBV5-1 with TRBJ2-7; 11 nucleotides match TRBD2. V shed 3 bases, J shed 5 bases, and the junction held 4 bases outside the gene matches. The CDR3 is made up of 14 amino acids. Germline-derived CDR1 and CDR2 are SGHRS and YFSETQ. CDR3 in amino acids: CASSSGTSGHEQYF. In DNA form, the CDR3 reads TGCGCCAGCAGCTCCGGGACTAGCGGCCACGAGCAGTACTTC.

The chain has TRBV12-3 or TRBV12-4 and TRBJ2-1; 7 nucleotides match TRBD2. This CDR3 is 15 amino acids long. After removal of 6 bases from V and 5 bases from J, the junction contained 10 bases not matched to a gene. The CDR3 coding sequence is TGTGCCAGCAGGGGAGGGAGCGGGAAGAACAATGAGCAGTTCTTC. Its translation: CASRGGSGKNNEQFF.

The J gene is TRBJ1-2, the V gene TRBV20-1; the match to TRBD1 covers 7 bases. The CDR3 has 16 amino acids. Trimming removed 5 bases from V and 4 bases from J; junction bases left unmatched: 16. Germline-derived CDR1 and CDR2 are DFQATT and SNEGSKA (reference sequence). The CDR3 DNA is TGCAGTGCTGTAGACAGGGCAACCCAGCCTAGCTATGGCTACACCTTC. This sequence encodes CSAVDRATQPSYGYTF.

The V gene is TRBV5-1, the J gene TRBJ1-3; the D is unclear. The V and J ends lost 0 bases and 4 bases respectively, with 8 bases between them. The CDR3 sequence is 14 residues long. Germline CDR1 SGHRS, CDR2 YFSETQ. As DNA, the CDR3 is TGCGCCAGCAGCTTGGATCAAGGAGGAAACACCATATATTTT. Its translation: CASSLDQGGNTIYF.

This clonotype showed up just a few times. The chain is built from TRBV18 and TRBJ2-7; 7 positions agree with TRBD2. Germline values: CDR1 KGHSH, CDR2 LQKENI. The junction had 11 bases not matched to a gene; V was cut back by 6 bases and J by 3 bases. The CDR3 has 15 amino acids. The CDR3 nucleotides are TGTGCCAGCTCCCCGAAGGATGTAGCGGGCTACGAGCAGTACTTC. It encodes CASSPKDVAGYEQYF.

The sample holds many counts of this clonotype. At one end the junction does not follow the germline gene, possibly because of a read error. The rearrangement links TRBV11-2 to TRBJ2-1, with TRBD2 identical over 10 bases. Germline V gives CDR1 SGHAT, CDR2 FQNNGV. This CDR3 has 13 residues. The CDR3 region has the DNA TGTGCCAGCAGCGGAAGCGGGAGGGCCAATGTCATCTTC. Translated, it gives CASSGSGRANVIF.

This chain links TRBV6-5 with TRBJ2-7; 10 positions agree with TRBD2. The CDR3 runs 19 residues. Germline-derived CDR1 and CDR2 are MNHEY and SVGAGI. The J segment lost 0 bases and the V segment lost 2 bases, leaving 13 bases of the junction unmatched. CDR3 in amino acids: CASSYPDGGTSASSYEQYF. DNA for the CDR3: TGTGCCAGCAGTTACCCGGATGGTGGGACTAGCGCAAGCTCCTACGAGCAGTACTTC.

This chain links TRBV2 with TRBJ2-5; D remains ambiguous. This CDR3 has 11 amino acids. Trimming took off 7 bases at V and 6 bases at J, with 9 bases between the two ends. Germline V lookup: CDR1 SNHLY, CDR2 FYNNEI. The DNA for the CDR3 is TGTGCCAGCAAGGAGATCCAGACCCAGTACTTC. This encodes CASKEIQTQYF.

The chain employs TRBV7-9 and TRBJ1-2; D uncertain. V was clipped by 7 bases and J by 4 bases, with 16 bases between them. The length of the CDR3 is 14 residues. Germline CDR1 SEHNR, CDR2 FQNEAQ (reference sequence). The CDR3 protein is CASTSQALGYGYTF. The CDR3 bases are TGTGCCAGCACCTCCCAGGCTTTAGGCTATGGCTACACCTTC.

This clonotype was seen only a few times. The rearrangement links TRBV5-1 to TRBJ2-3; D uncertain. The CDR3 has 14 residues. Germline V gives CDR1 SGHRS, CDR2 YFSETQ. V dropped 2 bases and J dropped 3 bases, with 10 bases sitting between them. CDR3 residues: CASSFGPPTDTQYF. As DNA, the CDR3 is TGCGCCAGCAGCTTCGGACCCCCGACAGATACGCAGTATTTT.

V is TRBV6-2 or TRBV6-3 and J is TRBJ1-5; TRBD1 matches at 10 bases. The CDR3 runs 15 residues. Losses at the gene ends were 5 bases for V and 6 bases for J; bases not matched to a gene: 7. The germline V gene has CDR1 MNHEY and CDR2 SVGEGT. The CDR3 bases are TGTGCCAGCAGTATACCGACAGGGGGCCGTCAGCCCCAGCATTTT. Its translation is CASSIPTGGRQPQHF.

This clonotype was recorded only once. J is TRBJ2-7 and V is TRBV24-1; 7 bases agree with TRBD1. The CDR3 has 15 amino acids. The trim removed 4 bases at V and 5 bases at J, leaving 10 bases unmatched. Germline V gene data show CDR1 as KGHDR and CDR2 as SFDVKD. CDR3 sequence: CATSDPGQADHEQYF. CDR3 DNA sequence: TGTGCCACCAGTGACCCCGGACAGGCAGACCACGAGCAGTACTTC.

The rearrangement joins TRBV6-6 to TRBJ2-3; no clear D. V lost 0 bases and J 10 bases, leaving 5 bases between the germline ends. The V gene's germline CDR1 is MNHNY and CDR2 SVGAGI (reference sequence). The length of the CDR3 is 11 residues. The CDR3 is CASSYSSAQYF. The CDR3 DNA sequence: TGTGCCAGCAGTTACTCGTCCGCGCAGTATTTT.

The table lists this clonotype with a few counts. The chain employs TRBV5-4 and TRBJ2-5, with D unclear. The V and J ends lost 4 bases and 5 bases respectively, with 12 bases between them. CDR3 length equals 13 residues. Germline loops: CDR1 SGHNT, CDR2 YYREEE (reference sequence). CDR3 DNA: TGTGCCAGCAGCATTAGTGCGCGTGAGACCCAGTACTTC. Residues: CASSISARETQYF.

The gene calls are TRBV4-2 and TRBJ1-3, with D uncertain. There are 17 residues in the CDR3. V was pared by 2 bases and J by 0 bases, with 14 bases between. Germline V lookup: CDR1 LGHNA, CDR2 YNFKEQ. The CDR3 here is CASSQPRLRDSGNTIYF. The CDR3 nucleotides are TGTGCCAGCAGCCAACCACGCCTCCGGGACTCTGGAAACACCATATATTTT.